This T cell receptor beta chain derives from a study of identical twins. TCRdb passed the 5' RACE reads through MiXCR, listing each CDR3 protein once. The table lists 700,000 to 950,000 distinct CDR3 sequences, approximately 13% of them singletons, with around 1.6% in the top ten. Trimming shortened V by 7 bases and J by 7 bases, and 20 bases separated the two germline ends. CDR3 length: 14 residues. Germline V lookup: CDR1 MGHRA, CDR2 YSYEKL. This clonotype occurred many times. Its antigen is currently unknown. Whole-study results and caveats: Invariant MAIT and iNKT cells could partly confound zero-insertion analyses. In cord blood, abundant beta clonotypes had fewer insertions; memory showed no trend. Models underestimated out-of-frame TCR alpha sharing in monozygotic twins.

This same sample was also part of a study on yellow fever vaccine responses in identical twins.

The sequence was collected from a young woman in good health. The specimen was PBMCs. The rearrangement joins TRBV4-1 to TRBJ2-7; D is possibly TRBD1 (5 bases). CDR3 nucleotides: TGCGCCAGCATGGGGCCAGGAACCGTTCGTGAGCAGTACTTC. This sequence encodes CASMGPGTVREQYF.